This T cell receptor (beta chain) stems from a study of blood T cell repertoires in COVID-19. Germline CDR1 is LGHNA and CDR2 is YSLEER. V lost 0 bases and J 10 bases, leaving 10 bases between the germline ends. This CDR3 contains 14 residues. The study recruited people aged 18 to 89 years across 20 to 30 US areas. Only in-frame clones appear in the TCRdb table, and some are missing; sequencing was by immunoSEQ multiplex PCR. The sample records approximately 300,000 clones, 85% being singletons. The J gene is TRBJ1-6, the V gene TRBV4-3; D is unclear. The TCR comes from a woman younger than 45 who had been exposed to COVID-19. Sequencing was performed on PBMCs or T cells enriched from blood (not recorded which). Here the CDR3 reads CASSQESGGSPLHF. As DNA, the CDR3 is TGCGCCAGCAGCCAAGAATCAGGTGGATCACCCCTCCACTTT.